A selection of T cell receptor beta chains follows, all from one sample in a study of beta chain features in type 1 diabetes. Generated by immunoSEQ multiplex PCR, the TCRdb table keeps only in-frame clones and is missing some. The table shows hundreds of thousands of clones, with around 15% occurring only once. The source material was naive CD4+ T cells from blood. The receptors were sampled from a man between 18 and 29 years old with type 1 diabetes. Both conserved end residues are part of each CDR3. Each record gives: clone size, V gene, J gene, D gene, CDR3 DNA, CDR3 protein. D genes are given only for firm matches. Clone size is given for some rows only: seen once, a few or many times, or a class if the clone is expanded.

clone size: -; V gene: TRBV21-1; J gene: TRBJ2-5; D gene: -; CDR3 DNA: TGTGCCAGCAGCACAGTTGGTAGAATTCCCAGGGGTAACCAAGAGACCCAGTACTTC; CDR3 protein: CASSTVGRIPRGNQETQYF
clone size: few; V gene: TRBV29-1; J gene: TRBJ1-1; D gene: -; CDR3 DNA: TGCAGCGTTGAAGTGAACACTGAAGCTTTCTTT; CDR3 protein: CSVEVNTEAFF
clone size: -; V gene: TRBV4-1; J gene: TRBJ1-3; D gene: -; CDR3 DNA: TGCGCCAGCAGCCAAGGGGGCGCTAGAAGAAACACCATATATTTT; CDR3 protein: CASSQGGARRNTIYF
clone size: few; V gene: TRBV29-1; J gene: TRBJ2-1; D gene: -; CDR3 DNA: TGCAGCGGGAAGGAAGATGAGCAGTTCTTC; CDR3 protein: CSGKEDEQFF
clone size: few; V gene: TRBV30; J gene: TRBJ1-6; D gene: -; CDR3 DNA: TGTGCCTGGAGTGTGTTAGAGGTTTTCAATTCACCCCTCCACTTT; CDR3 protein: CAWSVLEVFNSPLHF
clone size: -; V gene: TRBV29-1; J gene: TRBJ1-1; D gene: TRBD1; CDR3 DNA: TGCAGCGCTATACAGGGGGCGAACACTGAAGCTTTCTTT; CDR3 protein: CSAIQGANTEAFF
clone size: -; V gene: TRBV5-1; J gene: TRBJ2-3; D gene: TRBD2; CDR3 DNA: TGCGCCAGCAGCTTAACTAGCGTCTCCACAGATACGCAGTATTTT; CDR3 protein: CASSLTSVSTDTQYF
clone size: -; V gene: TRBV30; J gene: TRBJ1-2; D gene: -; CDR3 DNA: TGTGCCTGGGAAAGGGATGGCTACACCTTC; CDR3 protein: CAWERDGYTF
clone size: few; V gene: TRBV4-1; J gene: TRBJ2-7; D gene: -; CDR3 DNA: TGCGCCAGCAGCCTTAGAGCAGGACCTAGCTCCTACGAGCAGTACTTC; CDR3 protein: CASSLRAGPSSYEQYF
clone size: few; V gene: TRBV4-1; J gene: TRBJ2-7; D gene: TRBD1; CDR3 DNA: TGCGCCAGCAGCCAAGACCCCGGGACAGGGCTTGAGCAGTACTTC; CDR3 protein: CASSQDPGTGLEQYF
clone size: -; V gene: TRBV5-1; J gene: TRBJ1-1; D gene: TRBD1; CDR3 DNA: TGCGCCAGCAGCCTCCCAGGGGGGAACACTGAAGCTTTCTTT; CDR3 protein: CASSLPGGNTEAFF
clone size: -; V gene: TRBV7-2; J gene: TRBJ2-2; D gene: TRBD2; CDR3 DNA: TGTGCCAGCAGCTCGGGACTAGCGTCCACCGGGGAGCTGTTTTTT; CDR3 protein: CASSSGLASTGELFF
clone size: few; V gene: TRBV7-2; J gene: TRBJ2-5; D gene: -; CDR3 DNA: TGTGCCAGCAGCCCTCGCATGGCGGGGACCCAGTACTTC; CDR3 protein: CASSPRMAGTQYF
clone size: -; V gene: TRBV30; J gene: TRBJ1-5; D gene: -; CDR3 DNA: TGTGCCTGGGGACACAGGGAGAATCAGCCCCAGCATTTT; CDR3 protein: CAWGHRENQPQHF
clone size: -; V gene: TRBV29-1; J gene: TRBJ1-4; D gene: -; CDR3 DNA: TGCAGCGTTGGGTGGAGATATGAAAAACTGTTTTTT; CDR3 protein: CSVGWRYEKLFF
clone size: few; V gene: TRBV7-9; J gene: TRBJ1-4; D gene: -; CDR3 DNA: TGTGCCAGCAGCTTAGGTTTACAAGTCCAGGTTGAAAAACTGTTTTTT; CDR3 protein: CASSLGLQVQVEKLFF
clone size: -; V gene: TRBV29-1; J gene: TRBJ2-3; D gene: TRBD2; CDR3 DNA: TGCAGCGTTGCTTTTACTAGCGGGAGGCTCCCAGATACGCAGTATTTT; CDR3 protein: CSVAFTSGRLPDTQYF
clone size: few; V gene: TRBV10-3; J gene: TRBJ2-7; D gene: -; CDR3 DNA: TGTGCCATCAGTGACGGAGGCGTCTACGAGCAGTACTTC; CDR3 protein: CAISDGGVYEQYF
clone size: -; V gene: TRBV6-5; J gene: TRBJ2-2; D gene: TRBD1; CDR3 DNA: TGTGCCAGCAGTCGACAGGGGGTTAACACCGGGGAGCTGTTTTTT; CDR3 protein: CASSRQGVNTGELFF
clone size: -; V gene: TRBV20-1; J gene: TRBJ1-1; D gene: -; CDR3 DNA: TGCAGTGCTAGGGCCGACAGTGAAGCTTTCTTT; CDR3 protein: CSARADSEAFF
clone size: -; V gene: TRBV7-6; J gene: TRBJ1-6; D gene: -; CDR3 DNA: TGTGCCAGCAGCACGACACTTTCCAGCTCCTATAATTCACCCCTCCACTTT; CDR3 protein: CASSTTLSSSYNSPLHF
clone size: -; V gene: TRBV6-6; J gene: TRBJ2-3; D gene: TRBD2; CDR3 DNA: TGTGCCAGCAGTCCGGGACTAGCGGGGTGGGCAGATACGCAGTATTTT; CDR3 protein: CASSPGLAGWADTQYF
clone size: -; V gene: TRBV6-5; J gene: TRBJ2-2; D gene: -; CDR3 DNA: TGTGCCAGCAGTAGGGACACCGGGGAGCTGTTTTTT; CDR3 protein: CASSRDTGELFF